This entry features one TCR beta chain sequence. The target antigen is unknown. A single base separates this from a much larger clone, so it may be a read error. TCRdb re-called the multiplex PCR reads with MiXCR, one entry per CDR3 protein. The sample yields 20,000 or so distinct CDR3 sequences, around 33% seen once. The data derive from a study of breast tumors, draining lymph nodes, adjacent tissues. The study, taken as a whole, reports: The lymph node origin of tumor T cells was framed as consistent with a hypothesis, not demonstrated. Luminal-like breast cancer showed significantly higher tumor–nontumor repertoire similarity than basal-like. Tumors had less TCR diversity than lymph nodes, more than nontumor tissue. The data were judged consistent with most tumor T cells coming from lymph node and expanding in tumor.

The TCR was taken from a female donor with breast cancer. Some clones in this sample may be carry-over from other donors' samples. The sequenced sample was breast tumor tissue.

For the CDR3, the DNA is TGTGCCAGCAGCCGAGCGCAGGGGGCCAATCAGCCCCAGCATTTT. Its translation: CASSRAQGANQPQHF. The gene calls are TRBV3-1 and TRBJ1-5; 8 bases align to TRBD1. Germline trimming cut 4 bases from V and 3 bases from J; bases unmatched to any gene: 5. This CDR3 comprises 15 residues. Germline V gene lookup returns CDR1 LGHDT and CDR2 YNNKEL (reference sequence).